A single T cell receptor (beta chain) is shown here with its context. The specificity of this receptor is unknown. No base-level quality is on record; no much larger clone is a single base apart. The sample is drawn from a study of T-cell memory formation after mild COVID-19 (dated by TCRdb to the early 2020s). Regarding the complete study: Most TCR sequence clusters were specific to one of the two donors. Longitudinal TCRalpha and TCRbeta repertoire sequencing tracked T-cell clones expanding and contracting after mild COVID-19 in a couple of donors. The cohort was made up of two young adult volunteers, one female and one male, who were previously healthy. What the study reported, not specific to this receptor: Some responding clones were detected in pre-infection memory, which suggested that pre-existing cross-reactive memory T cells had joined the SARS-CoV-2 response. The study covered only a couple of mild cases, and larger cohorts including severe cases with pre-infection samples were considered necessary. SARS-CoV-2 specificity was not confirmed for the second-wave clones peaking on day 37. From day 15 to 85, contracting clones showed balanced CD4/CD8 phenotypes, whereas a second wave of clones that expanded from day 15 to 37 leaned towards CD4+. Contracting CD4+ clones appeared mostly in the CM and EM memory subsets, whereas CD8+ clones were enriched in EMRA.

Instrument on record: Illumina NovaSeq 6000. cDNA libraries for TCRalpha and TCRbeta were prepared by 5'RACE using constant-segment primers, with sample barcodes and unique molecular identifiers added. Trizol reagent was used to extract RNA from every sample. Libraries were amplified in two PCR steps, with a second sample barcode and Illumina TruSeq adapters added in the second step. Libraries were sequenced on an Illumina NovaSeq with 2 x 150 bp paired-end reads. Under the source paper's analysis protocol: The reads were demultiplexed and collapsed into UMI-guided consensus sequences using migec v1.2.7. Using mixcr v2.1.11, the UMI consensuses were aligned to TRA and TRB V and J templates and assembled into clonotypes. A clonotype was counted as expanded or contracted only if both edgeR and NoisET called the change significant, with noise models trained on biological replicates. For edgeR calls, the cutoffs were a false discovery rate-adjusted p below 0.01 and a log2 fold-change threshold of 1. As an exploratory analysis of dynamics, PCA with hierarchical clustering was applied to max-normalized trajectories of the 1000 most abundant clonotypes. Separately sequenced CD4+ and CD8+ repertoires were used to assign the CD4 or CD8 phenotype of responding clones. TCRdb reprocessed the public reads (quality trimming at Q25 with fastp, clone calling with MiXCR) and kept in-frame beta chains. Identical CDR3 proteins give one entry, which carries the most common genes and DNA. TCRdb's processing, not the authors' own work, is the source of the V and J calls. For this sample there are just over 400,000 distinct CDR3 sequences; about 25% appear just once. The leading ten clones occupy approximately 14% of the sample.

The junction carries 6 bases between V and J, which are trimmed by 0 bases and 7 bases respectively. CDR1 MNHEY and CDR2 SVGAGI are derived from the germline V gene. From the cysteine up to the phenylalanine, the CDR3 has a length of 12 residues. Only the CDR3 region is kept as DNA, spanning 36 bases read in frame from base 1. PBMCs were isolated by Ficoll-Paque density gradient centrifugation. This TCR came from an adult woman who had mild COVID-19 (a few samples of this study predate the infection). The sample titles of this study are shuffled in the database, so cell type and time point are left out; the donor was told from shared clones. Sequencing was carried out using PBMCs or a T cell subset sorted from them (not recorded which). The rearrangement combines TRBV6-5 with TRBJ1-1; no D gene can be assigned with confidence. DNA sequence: TGTGCCAGCAGTTACTCGAGGGATGAAGCTTTCTTT. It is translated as CASSYSRDEAFF.